This T cell receptor (beta chain) was recovered during a study of OX40 agonist ivuxolimab in advanced cancers. Study-level background: From 23 to 79 years was the age range, with a mean of approximately 63 years, and 65% to 90% were male.

The CDR3 has 17 amino acids. Trimming cost V 2 bases and J 6 bases; bases outside gene matches: 13. Germline V gives CDR1 SGHTA, CDR2 FQGNSA. Data came from immunoSEQ multiplex PCR; TCRdb stores just in-frame clones and leaves some out. The data hold around 57,000 clones, with around 92% observed a single time. With autoimmune disease history or systemic immunosuppression, patients were excluded. Cycle 7 day 1, cycle 4 day 1, and baseline were the timepoints at which blood was sampled. The sample in question was CD4+ or CD8+ T cells sorted from blood, obtained in a trial of the OX40 agonist ivuxolimab. The V call is TRBV7-2, the J call TRBJ2-1; 7 bases fit TRBD2. The clonotype originates from an adult with an advanced solid tumor such as melanoma, head and neck, liver or kidney cancer. The CDR3 nucleotides are TGTGCCAGCAGCTTAAGGGTTACGGCGGGAGTGTTCAATGAGCAGTTCTTC. Amino acid sequence: CASSLRVTAGVFNEQFF.